The 29 T cell receptor beta chains presented below share a single source sample, sequenced in a study of T-cell memory formation after mild COVID-19. From the 5' RACE reads, TCRdb called clonotypes with MiXCR, one entry per CDR3 protein. The repertoire has 120,000 to 150,000 distinct CDR3 sequences, 6% to 6.5% of them found once; the top ten carry approximately 2.2%. Sequencing was performed on PBMCs or a T cell subset sorted from them (not recorded which). Receptors were obtained from an adult woman who had mild COVID-19 (a few samples of this study predate the infection). Cell type and time point are not known.

The V call is TRBV6-6, the J call TRBJ2-1, with D perhaps matching TRBD1 (5 bases). CDR1 and CDR2 from the germline V gene are MNHNY and SVGAGI (reference sequence). The CDR3 length is 15 residues. V lost 7 bases to trimming and J lost 4 bases, with 17 bases between them. CDR3: CASNADSRPYNEQFF. For the CDR3, the DNA is TGTGCCAGCAATGCTGACAGTCGACCTTACAATGAGCAGTTCTTC.

This clonotype was seen a few times. This chain links TRBV18 with TRBJ2-2, with 8 bases matching TRBD1. The ends lost 3 bases at V and 4 bases at J; junction bases unmatched: 4. The germline CDR1 and CDR2 sequences are KGHSH and LQKENI. The CDR3 contains 15 residues. The CDR3 region is CASSPRTGLTGELFF. CDR3 nucleotides: TGTGCCAGCTCACCGAGGACAGGGCTCACCGGGGAGCTGTTTTTT.

This clonotype was found a few times. The chain recombines TRBV7-9 with TRBJ2-5; the match to TRBD2 covers 10 bases. J gave up 5 bases and V 2 bases, and 11 bases lay outside the gene matches. The CDR3 has 17 amino acids. CDR1 SEHNR and CDR2 FQNEAQ come from the germline V gene (reference sequence). CDR3 nucleotide sequence: TGTGCCAGCAGCTTAATAGATAGCGGGAGGCGAGGCGAGACCCAGTACTTC. Protein sequence: CASSLIDSGRRGETQYF.

This clonotype was counted many times. The V and J genes are TRBV5-1 and TRBJ2-3; D may match TRBD1 or TRBD2 (5 bases each). CDR1 is SGHRS, CDR2 YFSETQ, per germline. The CDR3 sequence is 15 residues long. V dropped 4 bases and J dropped 3 bases, with 15 bases sitting between them. The CDR3, as DNA: TGCGCCAGCAGCCGCTGGGACGTTGAGACAGATACGCAGTATTTT. Translation: CASSRWDVETDTQYF. The full variable domain, its missing parts supplied by reference TRBV5-1 and TRBJ2-3, is KAGVTQTPRYLIKTRGQQVTLSCSPISGHRSVSWYQQTPGQGLQFLFEYFSETQRNKGNFPGRFSGRQFSNSRSEMNVSTLELGDSALYLCASSRWDVETDTQYFGPGTRLTVL.

This clonotype was recorded many times. The CDR3 region has the DNA TGCGCCAGCAGCTTGGGAGGCTACAATGAGCAGTTCTTC. Translation gives CASSLGGYNEQFF. This sequence joins TRBV5-1 and TRBJ2-1; no reliable D call. The CDR3 extends over 13 amino acids. Trimming left V 0 bases short and J 3 bases short, with 4 bases between. Germline CDR1 reads SGHRS; CDR2 reads YFSETQ.

This clonotype was picked up many times. The chain recombines TRBV29-1 with TRBJ2-2; 8 bases agree with TRBD1. CDR1 and CDR2 (germline): SQVTM, ANQGSEA. Trimming at V came to 7 bases and at J to 4 bases, leaving 8 bases not matched to a gene. The CDR3 has 14 residues. CDR3 sequence (DNA): TGCAGCGCCATGGGACAGGTCCTCACCGGGGAGCTGTTTTTT. The encoded protein is CSAMGQVLTGELFF.

The chain recombines TRBV20-1 with TRBJ2-5, with D tentatively TRBD2 (5 bases). Germline assignment: CDR1 DFQATT and CDR2 SNEGSKA (reference sequence). The CDR3 runs 15 residues. The V end lost 1 base, the J end lost 1 base, and 13 bases lay between the germline ends. In nucleotides, the CDR3 is TGCAGTGCTAGAGTCCTTCGGGCGGGCCAAGAGACCCAGTACTTC. It is translated as CSARVLRAGQETQYF.

This clonotype was observed at least ten times. This rearrangement joins TRBV7-9 to TRBJ1-5; possible D gene TRBD1, 6 bases. This CDR3 has 14 residues. Trimming stripped 3 bases from V and 4 bases from J, with 10 bases between. Germline loops: CDR1 SEHNR, CDR2 FQNEAQ (reference sequence). The DNA for the CDR3 is TGTGCCAGCAGCTTGGAACAGGGAAATCAGCCCCAGCATTTT. Protein sequence: CASSLEQGNQPQHF.

This clonotype has more than one count but fewer than ten. The V gene is TRBV7-6, the J gene TRBJ2-5; 8 nucleotides match TRBD2. J lost 5 bases, V lost 5 bases, and 10 bases had no gene match. This CDR3 spans 15 amino acids. The germline V gene encodes CDR1 SGHVS and CDR2 FNYEAQ. CDR3 sequence (DNA): TGTGCCAGCAGCAACCCCGGGGGGGGGCAGGAGACCCAGTACTTC. Its protein product is CASSNPGGGQETQYF.

The gene calls are TRBV25-1 and TRBJ2-3, with 10 bases identical to TRBD2. This CDR3 comprises 15 residues. Per the germline V gene, CDR1 is MGHDK and CDR2 is SYGVNS. The junction had 2 bases not matched to a gene; V was cut back by 1 base and J by 4 bases. CDR3 protein: CASSEFLAGADTQYF. CDR3 nucleotides: TGTGCCAGCAGTGAATTCCTAGCGGGGGCAGATACGCAGTATTTT.

This chain connects TRBV3-1 to TRBJ1-1; D is perhaps TRBD1 (5 bases). The V end was cut by 2 bases, the J end by 1 base, with 17 bases between. This CDR3 is built from 17 residues. The germline gives CDR1 LGHDT, CDR2 YNNKEL (reference sequence). CDR3 residues: CASSQSQGRTSNTEAFF. The CDR3 nucleotides read TGTGCCAGCAGCCAATCCCAGGGAAGGACCTCGAACACTGAAGCTTTCTTT.

This clonotype appeared many times. The genes are TRBV7-2 and TRBJ2-3, with D unclear. CDR1 and CDR2 from the germline V gene are SGHTA and FQGNSA. The CDR3 loop spans 14 amino acids. V dropped 0 bases and J dropped 8 bases, with 12 bases sitting between them. CDR3 sequence: CASSLAVQFGTQYF. DNA of the CDR3: TGTGCCAGCAGCTTAGCAGTCCAGTTCGGTACGCAGTATTTT. The full variable domain, with the rest looked up from reference TRBV7-2 and TRBJ2-3, is GAGVSQSPSNKVTEKGKDVELRCDPISGHTALYWYRQSLGQGLEFLIYFQGNSAPDKSGLPSDRFSAERTGGSVSTLTIQRTQQEDSAVYLCASSLAVQFGTQYFGPGTRLTVL.

This clonotype was counted many times. This rearrangement joins TRBV4-2 to TRBJ1-5, with D unclear. The germline CDR1 and CDR2 sequences are LGHNA and YNFKEQ. The CDR3 sequence is 13 residues long. V dropped 0 bases and J dropped 7 bases, with 7 bases sitting between them. CDR3 coding DNA: TGTGCCAGCAGCCAAGAAGAAAGACAGCCCCAGCATTTT. Its translation: CASSQEERQPQHF.

This clonotype was recorded a few times. V is TRBV12-3 or TRBV12-4 and J is TRBJ2-1; tentative D call: TRBD1 (5 bases). There are 19 residues in the CDR3. Between the trimmed V and J ends, which lost 0 bases and 4 bases, there was a span of 22 bases. CDR3 coding DNA: TGTGCCAGCAGTTTAGCGCTTAGTGGTGCGAAAGACAGTTACAATGAGCAGTTCTTC. Translation gives CASSLALSGAKDSYNEQFF.

V and J are TRBV12-3 or TRBV12-4 and TRBJ2-1; TRBD2 matches 8 bases. This CDR3 is 15 amino acids long. V lost 5 bases to trimming and J lost 6 bases; unmatched junction nucleotides: 9. Here the CDR3 DNA reads TGTGCCAGCAGTCCCTTGCGGGGGGTCGGCAATGAGCAGTTCTTC. Its translation is CASSPLRGVGNEQFF.

This clonotype has just a few counts. The chain employs TRBV18 and TRBJ2-1, with TRBD2 as a possible D gene (5 bases). The V and J ends lost 6 bases and 6 bases respectively, with 18 bases between them. The CDR3 consists of 15 residues. Germline lookup yields CDR1 KGHSH and CDR2 LQKENI. In DNA form, the CDR3 reads TGTGCCAGCTCGCAGCGGACCGGAGCTATCAATGAGCAGTTCTTC. This encodes CASSQRTGAINEQFF.

There are many counts of this clonotype. This chain links TRBV7-9 with TRBJ1-6; D ambiguous. The CDR3 sequence is 12 residues long. Deletions cut 5 bases from V and 5 bases from J, with 4 bases between. Germline V gene lookup returns CDR1 SEHNR and CDR2 FQNEAQ (reference sequence). The CDR3 loop reads CASSRDNSPLHF. The CDR3 bases are TGTGCCAGCAGCCGGGATAATTCACCCCTCCACTTT.

In this sample, this clonotype turned up many times. The V and J genes are TRBV7-2 and TRBJ1-6; TRBD1 is a possible D gene (6 bases). The V end lost 6 bases, the J end lost 8 bases, and 8 bases lay between the germline ends. CDR1 SGHTA and CDR2 FQGNSA come from the germline V gene. CDR3 length: 12 amino acids. CDR3: CASSHRDSPLHF. The DNA of the CDR3 is TGTGCCAGCAGTCACAGGGATTCACCCCTCCACTTT.

This clonotype was picked up many times. V gene TRBV5-5 combines with J gene TRBJ1-6; D gene unclear. The CDR3 consists of 16 residues. V lost 0 bases, J lost 4 bases, and 11 bases lay in between. The V gene's germline CDR1 is SGHKS and CDR2 YYEKEE (reference sequence). The CDR3 nucleotides are TGTGCCAGCAGCTTGGCCGCTCGGACTTATAATTCACCCCTCCACTTT. This encodes CASSLAARTYNSPLHF.

The chain recombines TRBV18 with TRBJ1-1; D possibly corresponds to TRBD1 (6 bases). Germline V gives CDR1 KGHSH, CDR2 LQKENI. Trimming took off 3 bases at V and 2 bases at J, with 10 bases between the two ends. This CDR3 comprises 14 residues. CDR3 loop: CASSPLGANTEAFF. The DNA for the CDR3 is TGTGCCAGCTCACCGTTGGGGGCAAACACTGAAGCTTTCTTT. Full variable domain (outside the CDR3, taken from reference TRBV18 and TRBJ1-1): NAGVMQNPRHLVRRRGQEARLRCSPMKGHSHVYWYRQLPEEGLKFMVYLQKENIIDESGMPKERFSAEFPKEGPSILRIQQVVRGDSAAYFCASSPLGANTEAFFGQGTRLTVV.

At least ten counts were recorded for this clonotype. This chain links TRBV7-9 with TRBJ2-3; D gene ambiguous. This CDR3 comprises 13 residues. The V end was cut by 7 bases, the J end by 2 bases, with 10 bases between. CDR1 is SEHNR, CDR2 FQNEAQ, per germline (reference sequence). Written as DNA, the CDR3 is TGTGCCAGCACTAGAACTGACACAGATACGCAGTATTTT. This gives the protein CASTRTDTDTQYF.

This clonotype was counted a few times. This chain joins TRBV19 and TRBJ2-6; possibly TRBD2 for D (6 bases). The CDR3 contains 16 residues. Trimming removed 3 bases at V and 0 bases at J, with 9 bases between. The germline gives CDR1 LNHDA, CDR2 SQIVND (reference sequence). The CDR3 DNA is TGTGCCAGTAGTATCGGGACTTCCTCTGGGGCCAACGTCCTGACTTTC. Its protein product is CASSIGTSSGANVLTF.

This clonotype was counted only a few times. The chain recombines TRBV27 with TRBJ2-1; 11 bases map to TRBD2. The CDR3 length is 16 residues. Germline loops: CDR1 MNHEY, CDR2 SMNVEV (reference sequence). The V and J ends lost 3 bases and 7 bases, in that order; junction bases with no gene match: 8. DNA of the CDR3: TGTGCCAGCAGTTTCCACCTCACTAGCGGGGGTAATGAGCAGTTCTTC. Its translation: CASSFHLTSGGNEQFF.

The sample holds a few counts of this clonotype. The V call is TRBV3-1, the J call TRBJ2-2, with 9 bases lining up with TRBD2. In germline, CDR1 is LGHDT, CDR2 YNNKEL (reference sequence). V lost 3 bases to trimming and J lost 10 bases; unmatched junction nucleotides: 12. The CDR3 consists of 16 residues. The CDR3 spells CASSHSISGGPEELFF. In nucleotides, the CDR3 is TGTGCCAGCAGCCATTCCATTAGCGGGGGCCCCGAGGAGCTGTTTTTT.

The V call is TRBV5-6, the J call TRBJ1-5; D is perhaps TRBD1 (5 bases). The CDR3 has 15 residues. Trimming shortened V by 1 base and J by 7 bases, and 15 bases separated the two germline ends. Germline CDR1 reads SGHDT; CDR2 reads YYEEEE. CDR3 residues: CASSLRLSGSQPQHF. The CDR3 nucleotides are TGTGCCAGCAGCTTGAGACTCTCAGGGAGCCAGCCCCAGCATTTT.

With respect to this clonotype: This may stem from a read error, because a much larger clone lies one nucleotide away. This sequence joins TRBV4-2 and TRBJ1-5; 10 bases agree with TRBD1. The CDR3 is 19 amino acids. Germline CDR1 and CDR2: LGHNA and YNFKEQ. The CDR3 protein is CSSSQDLAPGQGNNQPQHF. CDR3 sequence (DNA): TGTTCCAGCAGCCAAGATCTTGCCCCGGGACAGGGGAACAATCAGCCCCAGCATTTT.

This clonotype was recorded at least ten times. The CDR3 sequence is CATSATSNYGYTF. In DNA, the CDR3 is TGTGCCACCAGTGCCACTTCTAACTATGGCTACACCTTC. This chain links TRBV24-1 with TRBJ1-2; D remains ambiguous. The germline gives CDR1 KGHDR, CDR2 SFDVKD. The CDR3 runs 13 residues. With 5 bases removed from V and 0 bases from J, the gap between germline ends came to 6 bases.

The rearrangement joins TRBV3-1 to TRBJ2-7, with a tentative D call TRBD2 (5 bases). V shed 3 bases and J shed 0 bases, with 9 bases lying between them. This CDR3 contains 14 residues. Germline V gene sequence: CDR1 LGHDT, CDR2 YNNKEL (reference sequence). The CDR3 DNA follows: TGTGCCAGCAGCCATGGACTGAGCTCCTACGAGCAGTACTTC. Translated: CASSHGLSSYEQYF.

By frequency in the sample, this clonotype is medium-sized. V usage is TRBV20-1 and J usage is TRBJ2-3; TRBD2 agrees at 8 bases. The CDR3 extends over 14 amino acids. Germline trimming cut 6 bases from V and 1 base from J; bases unmatched to any gene: 6. CDR1 is DFQATT, CDR2 SNEGSKA, per germline (reference sequence). CDR3 residues: CSANAGGRTDTQYF. The CDR3 DNA is TGCAGTGCCAACGCGGGGGGTCGCACAGATACGCAGTATTTT.